Each of the 17 T cell receptor beta chains below was sequenced from the same sample in a study of blood T cell repertoires in COVID-19. This table comes from immunoSEQ multiplex PCR, and its TCRdb copy is limited to in-frame clones, with some not included. Of some 150,000 clones in the sample, more than 75% were seen once. Sequencing input: peripheral blood. These TCRs come from a woman between 45 and 65 years old with active or convalescent COVID-19.

This chain links TRBV7-2 with TRBJ1-4; D is uncertain. Germline V gene sequence: CDR1 SGHTA, CDR2 FQGNSA. V was trimmed by 5 bases and J by 8 bases, leaving 15 bases between them. The CDR3 is made up of 14 amino acids. CDR3 nucleotides: TGTGCCAGCAGCCCCGGGATCCCCAGCGAAAAACTGTTTTTT. Encoded protein: CASSPGIPSEKLFF.

This chain links TRBV4-1 with TRBJ2-3, with TRBD2 matching over 7 bases. The CDR3 has 16 residues. V shed 1 base, J shed 6 bases, and the junction held 10 bases outside the gene matches. The germline V gene has CDR1 MGHRA and CDR2 YSYEKL. The CDR3 loop reads CASSQGSGLEGDTQYF. CDR3 nucleotides: TGCGCCAGCAGCCAAGGTAGCGGGTTGGAGGGGGATACGCAGTATTTT.

The chain links TRBV28 to TRBJ1-1; no reliable D call. The CDR3 totals 13 residues. The V end lost 8 bases, the J end lost 1 base, and 11 bases lay between the germline ends. In germline, CDR1 is MDHEN, CDR2 SYDVKM. The DNA for the CDR3 is TGTGCCAGCGAAACACCGTCGAACACTGAAGCTTTCTTT. This codes for CASETPSNTEAFF.

This chain connects TRBV2 to TRBJ1-2; D perhaps matches TRBD1 (6 bases). This CDR3 has 16 amino acids. Germline loops: CDR1 SNHLY, CDR2 FYNNEI. The V and J ends lost 4 bases and 4 bases respectively, with 19 bases between them. The chain's CDR3 is CASSVVSGGPPYGYTF. DNA for the CDR3: TGTGCCAGCAGTGTAGTATCGGGGGGCCCTCCCTATGGCTACACCTTC.

This rearrangement joins TRBV4-1 to TRBJ1-1; the match to TRBD1 covers 9 bases. The CDR3 loop spans 15 amino acids. CDR1 MGHRA and CDR2 YSYEKL come from the germline V gene. With 3 bases clipped from V and 1 base from J, the junction kept 3 bases outside the gene matches. DNA of the CDR3: TGCGCCAGCAGCCACTGGACAGGGGCGAACACTGAAGCTTTCTTT. Protein product: CASSHWTGANTEAFF.

This rearrangement joins TRBV5-1 to TRBJ1-2; 8 bases map to TRBD1. The CDR3 contains 16 residues. Germline V CDR1 and CDR2: SGHRS, YFSETQ. Unmatched junction bases numbered 10, after V lost 0 bases and J lost 6 bases. The CDR3 DNA is TGCGCCAGCAGCTTGGTTCTCCCCACAGGGGGGAATGGCTACACCTTC. Translated, it gives CASSLVLPTGGNGYTF.

The V call is TRBV4-1, the J call TRBJ2-5; TRBD2 agrees at 9 bases. The germline CDR1 and CDR2 sequences are MGHRA and YSYEKL. The CDR3 has 15 amino acids. The V and J ends lost 1 base and 5 bases, in that order; junction bases with no gene match: 5. CDR3 DNA sequence: TGCGCCAGCAGCCAAGTGGCCAGCGGGAGGGAGACCCAGTACTTC. This encodes CASSQVASGRETQYF.

This chain links TRBV12-3 or TRBV12-4 with TRBJ1-2; D uncertain. V lost 0 bases and J 7 bases, leaving 3 bases between the germline ends. The length of the CDR3 is 11 residues. The CDR3 nucleotides are TGTGCCAGCAGTTTAGCCGGTGGCTACACCTTC. This sequence encodes CASSLAGGYTF.

This chain links TRBV24-1 with TRBJ2-1; TRBD2 aligns across 7 bases. The CDR3 is made up of 16 amino acids. Germline CDR1 reads KGHDR; CDR2 reads SFDVKD. V dropped 6 bases and J dropped 9; count of bases not matched to a gene: 16. As DNA, the CDR3 is TGTGCCACCAGTCCCTCATCGGGAGGCGGGAGAGGTGAGCAGTTCTTC. Its protein product is CATSPSSGGGRGEQFF.

This clone occurred once. This chain joins TRBV3-1 (or the pseudogene TRBV3-2) and TRBJ1-2; D is unresolved. The germline CDR1 and CDR2 sequences are LGHDT and YNNKEL (reference sequence). The ends were cut back, 1 base at V and 3 bases at J, with 12 bases in the middle. The CDR3 is made up of 15 amino acids. CDR3 sequence (DNA): TGTGCCAGCAGCCAAGTAAACACCGTCTACTATGGCTACACCTTC. This codes for CASSQVNTVYYGYTF.

The rearrangement joins TRBV28 to TRBJ2-3; D is unclear. Trimming left V 2 bases short and J 4 bases short, with 10 bases between. From germline, CDR1 is MDHEN and CDR2 SYDVKM. There are 14 residues in the CDR3. CDR3 sequence (DNA): TGTGCCAGCAGTTTACCATCCCCAGCAGATACGCAGTATTTT. As protein: CASSLPSPADTQYF.

V gene TRBV28 combines with J gene TRBJ2-1, with TRBD2 identical over 15 bases. Germline CDR1 and CDR2: MDHEN and SYDVKM. The CDR3 runs 16 residues. V shed 2 bases and J 9 bases; nucleotides not matched to a gene: 5. CDR3 sequence (DNA): TGTGCCAGCAGTTTAGGACTAGCGGGAGGGGTCGTTGAGCAGTTCTTC. It encodes CASSLGLAGGVVEQFF.

This rearrangement joins TRBV30 to TRBJ1-5; TRBD1 is a possible D gene (6 bases). The V end was cut by 3 bases, the J end by 8 bases, with 17 bases between. There are 14 residues in the CDR3. Germline V gene data show CDR1 as GTSNPN and CDR2 as SVGIG (reference sequence). This chain's CDR3 is CAWSPGTPTKPQHF. The CDR3 region has the DNA TGTGCCTGGAGCCCCGGGACACCGACTAAGCCCCAGCATTTT.

The chain uses TRBV9 and TRBJ1-1, with D possibly matching TRBD1 (6 bases). This CDR3 spans 15 amino acids. Trimming removed 3 bases from V and 4 bases from J, with 16 bases in between. Germline V gene data show CDR1 as SGDLS and CDR2 as YYNGEE. CDR3 loop: CASSGGGILGTEAFF. The CDR3 bases are TGTGCCAGCAGCGGAGGGGGAATCTTAGGCACTGAAGCTTTCTTT.

J is TRBJ2-3 and V is TRBV7-2, with D hard to call. CDR3 length: 16 amino acids. The V end was cut by 2 bases, the J end by 2 bases, with 14 bases between. Germline loops: CDR1 SGHTA, CDR2 FQGNSA. CDR3 coding DNA: TGTGCCAGCAGCTTATTCGCGTCCCTCTCCACAGATACGCAGTATTTT. This codes for CASSLFASLSTDTQYF.

This chain joins TRBV7-8 and TRBJ1-6, with 9 positions matching TRBD1. In germline, CDR1 is SGHVS, CDR2 FQNEAQ. This CDR3 has 16 amino acids. Losses at the gene ends were 0 bases for V and 8 bases for J; bases not matched to a gene: 5. The CDR3 loop reads CASSLAGQGWDSPLHF. In nucleotides, the CDR3 is TGTGCCAGCAGCTTAGCTGGACAGGGGTGGGATTCACCCCTCCACTTT.

The DNA for the CDR3 is TGTGCCAGCAGTCCAATGACAGGGGGAGTCTATCAGCCCCAGCATTTT. Its translation is CASSPMTGGVYQPQHF. The V and J genes are TRBV28 and TRBJ1-5; 9 bases agree with TRBD1. Germline V CDR1 and CDR2: MDHEN, SYDVKM. The CDR3 loop spans 16 amino acids. V was clipped by 5 bases and J by 5 bases; unmatched bases: 10.